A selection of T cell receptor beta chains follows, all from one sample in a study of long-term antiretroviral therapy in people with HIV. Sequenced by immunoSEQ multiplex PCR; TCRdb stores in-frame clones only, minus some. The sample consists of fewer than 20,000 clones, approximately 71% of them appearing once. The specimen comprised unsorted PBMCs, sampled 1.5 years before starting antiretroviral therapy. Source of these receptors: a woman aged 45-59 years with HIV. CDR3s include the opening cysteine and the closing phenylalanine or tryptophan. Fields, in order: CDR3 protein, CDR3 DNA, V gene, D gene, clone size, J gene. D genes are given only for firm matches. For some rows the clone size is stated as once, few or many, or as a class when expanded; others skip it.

CASSDSYEQYF,TGCGCCAGCAGTGACTCCTACGAGCAGTACTTC,TRBV10-2,NA,few,TRBJ2-7
CASSYDDRAVFSGYTF,TGTGCCAGCAGTTACGACGACAGGGCGGTTTTTAGCGGCTACACCTTC,TRBV6-5,TRBD1,NA,TRBJ1-2
CASSEKGQGQTEAFF,TGTGCCAGCAGTGAAAAAGGACAGGGACAAACTGAAGCTTTCTTT,TRBV6-1,TRBD1,NA,TRBJ1-1
CASAPGPGYGYTF,TGCGCCAGCGCCCCAGGACCAGGGTATGGCTACACCTTC,TRBV10-2,NA,few,TRBJ1-2
CASSLEVNTGELFF,TGTGCCAGCAGCTTAGAAGTGAACACCGGGGAGCTGTTTTTT,TRBV11-3,NA,once,TRBJ2-2
CASSLEGLNSPLHF,TGTGCCAGCAGCTTGGAGGGCCTAAATTCACCCCTCCACTTT,TRBV11-1,NA,NA,TRBJ1-6
CASSTDWDSEGYKVHNEQFF,TGTGCCAGCAGTACCGATTGGGACAGCGAGGGTTACAAGGTTCACAATGAGCAGTTCTTC,TRBV2,TRBD1,NA,TRBJ2-1
CASSPKGAGTDTQYF,TGTGCCAGCAGCCCTAAGGGGGCGGGCACAGATACGCAGTATTTT,TRBV7-9,TRBD1,NA,TRBJ2-3
CASSESGAVTNNQPQHF,TGCGCCAGCAGTGAGTCCGGGGCTGTTACTAATAATCAGCCCCAGCATTTT,TRBV10-1,NA,few,TRBJ1-5
CASSLEWTGKAGELFF,TGCGCCAGCAGCTTGGAGTGGACAGGGAAAGCCGGGGAGCTGTTTTTT,TRBV5-1,TRBD1,few,TRBJ2-2
CASSVTPGLAVNEQFF,TGTGCCAGCAGTGTGACACCGGGACTAGCCGTCAATGAGCAGTTCTTC,TRBV28,TRBD2,NA,TRBJ2-1
CASSQEGTRKNEKLFF,TGCGCCAGCAGCCAAGAGGGGACCCGTAAAAATGAAAAACTGTTTTTT,TRBV4-1,NA,NA,TRBJ1-4
CASTPGRARYGYTF,TGTGCCAGCACCCCGGGGAGGGCCCGTTATGGCTACACCTTC,TRBV6-5,NA,NA,TRBJ1-2
CSVEEWGHTEAFF,TGCAGCGTTGAAGAATGGGGACACACTGAAGCTTTCTTT,TRBV29-1,NA,once,TRBJ1-1
CASSPTVHSGNTIYF,TGTGCCAGCAGTCCAACAGTGCACTCTGGAAACACCATATATTTT,TRBV6-5,NA,few,TRBJ1-3
CASSLRESGTEAFF,TGCGCCAGCAGCTTGCGGGAAAGCGGCACTGAAGCTTTCTTT,TRBV5-1,NA,NA,TRBJ1-1
CASSFSPTGMGNQPQHF,TGCGCCAGCAGCTTCTCCCCGACAGGTATGGGCAATCAGCCCCAGCATTTT,TRBV5-1,NA,NA,TRBJ1-5
CASSPPGRETQYF,TGTGCCAGCTCACCACCGGGCCGGGAGACCCAGTACTTC,TRBV18,NA,NA,TRBJ2-5
CASSLGTETAARTF,TGCGCCAGCAGCTTGGGGACAGAGACAGCCGCTAGGACCTTC,TRBV5-1,NA,NA,TRBJ1-2
CASSWAGDTQYF,TGTGCCAGCAGCTGGGCGGGGGATACGCAGTATTTT,TRBV11-3,NA,once,TRBJ2-3